The 8 T cell receptor beta chains given below trace back to one sample, sequenced in a study of radiotherapy plus CTLA-4 blockade in lung cancer. This table comes from immunoSEQ multiplex PCR, and its TCRdb copy is limited to in-frame clones, with some not included. The table lists fewer than 75,000 clones, roughly 84% of them singletons. The material was peripheral blood, obtained from a patient treated with radiotherapy plus ipilimumab. The receptors shown here come from a human donor with non-small cell lung cancer that progressed on radiotherapy plus ipilimumab.

The chain recombines TRBV5-1 with TRBJ2-2; the D gene is possibly TRBD1 (6 bases). Trimming shortened V by 3 bases and J by 1 base, and 7 bases separated the two germline ends. Germline V lookup: CDR1 SGHRS, CDR2 YFSETQ. There are 14 residues in the CDR3. Written as DNA, the CDR3 is TGCGCCAGCAGCTGGACAGTGAACACCGGGGAGCTGTTTTTT. It codes for CASSWTVNTGELFF. The whole variable domain, filled in from reference TRBV5-1 and TRBJ2-2, reads KAGVTQTPRYLIKTRGQQVTLSCSPISGHRSVSWYQQTPGQGLQFLFEYFSETQRNKGNFPGRFSGRQFSNSRSEMNVSTLELGDSALYLCASSWTVNTGELFFGEGSRLTVL.

The chain joins TRBV28 to TRBJ2-7, with 8 nucleotides matching TRBD1. The CDR3 has 14 residues. CDR1 and CDR2 from the germline V gene are MDHEN and SYDVKM. V trimming: 5 bases; J trimming: 4 bases; junction bases outside the gene matches: 7. CDR3 amino acids: CASSPGQGQYEQYV. DNA for the CDR3: TGTGCCAGCAGTCCTGGACAGGGACAGTACGAGCAGTACGTC.

The V call is TRBV30, the J call TRBJ2-7; TRBD1 aligns across 7 bases. The germline CDR1 and CDR2 sequences are GTSNPN and SVGIG (reference sequence). This CDR3 has 15 amino acids. With V trimmed by 2 bases and J by 3 bases, 10 bases remained unmatched. The CDR3 sequence is CAWSPAGTAIYEQYF. As DNA, the CDR3 is TGTGCCTGGAGTCCAGCCGGGACAGCAATCTACGAGCAGTACTTC. The full variable domain, rest sourced from reference TRBV30 and TRBJ2-7, is SQTIHQWPATLVQPVGSPLSLECTVEGTSNPNLYWYRQAAGRGLQLLFYSVGIGQISSEVPQNLSASRPQDRQFILSSKKLLLSDSGFYLCAWSPAGTAIYEQYFGPGTRLTVT.

This clone was seen once. The chain employs TRBV6-5 and TRBJ1-4; D remains unclear. CDR1 and CDR2 (germline): MNHEY, SVGAGI. Trimming shortened V by 2 bases and J by 4 bases, and 8 bases separated the two germline ends. CDR3 length equals 14 residues. The CDR3 DNA follows: TGTGCCAGCAGTTACGGGCGCTATAATGAAAAACTGTTTTTT. Translation: CASSYGRYNEKLFF.

This clone came up once. The chain has TRBV7-2 and TRBJ1-4; 8 bases align to TRBD1. The V segment lost 4 bases and the J segment 8 bases; nucleotides outside the gene matches: 6. The CDR3 has 14 amino acids. Germline loops: CDR1 SGHTA, CDR2 FQGNSA. As DNA, the CDR3 is TGTGCCAGCAGCTCCGGTACAGGGGGGGAAAAACTGTTTTTT. It translates to CASSSGTGGEKLFF.

The chain uses TRBV28 and TRBJ2-7, with 7 bases that match TRBD2. V lost 5 bases to trimming and J lost 1 base; unmatched junction nucleotides: 2. Per germline, CDR1 MDHEN and CDR2 SYDVKM. The CDR3 extends over 13 amino acids. CDR3 protein: CASSPGGSYEQYV. DNA for the CDR3: TGTGCCAGCAGTCCGGGGGGTTCCTACGAGCAGTACGTC.

DNA of the CDR3: TGTGCCAGCAGTGAGCCCATGGGACAGGGGGGGGCCAAAAACATTCAGTACTTC. It specifies CASSEPMGQGGAKNIQYF. J is TRBJ2-4 and V is TRBV6-1; 11 nucleotides agree with TRBD1. The CDR3 runs to 18 residues. V shed 3 bases, J shed 1 base, and the junction held 8 bases outside the gene matches. Per the germline V gene, CDR1 is MNHNS and CDR2 is SASEGT.

The V gene is TRBV9, the J gene TRBJ2-5; D gene ambiguous. The CDR3 extends over 13 amino acids. Looked up from germline, CDR1 is SGDLS and CDR2 is YYNGEE. Trimming cost V 0 bases and J 5 bases, with 8 bases left between them. This chain's CDR3 is CASSVAGAETQYF. The CDR3, as DNA: TGTGCCAGCAGCGTAGCGGGCGCGGAGACCCAGTACTTC.